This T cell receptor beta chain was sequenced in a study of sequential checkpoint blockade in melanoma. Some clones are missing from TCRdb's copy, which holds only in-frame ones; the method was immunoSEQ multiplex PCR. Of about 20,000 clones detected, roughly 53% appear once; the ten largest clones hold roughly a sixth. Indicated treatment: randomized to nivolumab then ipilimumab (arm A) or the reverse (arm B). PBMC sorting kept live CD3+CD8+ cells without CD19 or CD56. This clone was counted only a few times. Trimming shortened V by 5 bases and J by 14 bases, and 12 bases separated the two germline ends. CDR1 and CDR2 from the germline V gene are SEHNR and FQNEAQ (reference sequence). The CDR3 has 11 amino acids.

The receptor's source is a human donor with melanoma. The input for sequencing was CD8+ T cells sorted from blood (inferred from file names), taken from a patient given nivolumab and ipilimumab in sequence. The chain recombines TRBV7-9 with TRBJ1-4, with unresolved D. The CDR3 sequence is CASSQGRWLFF. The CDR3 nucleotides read TGTGCCAGCAGCCAAGGGAGGTGGCTGTTTTTT. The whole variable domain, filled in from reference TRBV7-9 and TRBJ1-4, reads DTGVSQNPRHKITKRGQNVTFRCDPISEHNRLYWYRQTLGQGPEFLTYFQNEAQLEKSRLLSDRFSAERPKGSFSTLEIQRTEQGDSAMYLCASSQGRWLFFGSGTQLSVL.